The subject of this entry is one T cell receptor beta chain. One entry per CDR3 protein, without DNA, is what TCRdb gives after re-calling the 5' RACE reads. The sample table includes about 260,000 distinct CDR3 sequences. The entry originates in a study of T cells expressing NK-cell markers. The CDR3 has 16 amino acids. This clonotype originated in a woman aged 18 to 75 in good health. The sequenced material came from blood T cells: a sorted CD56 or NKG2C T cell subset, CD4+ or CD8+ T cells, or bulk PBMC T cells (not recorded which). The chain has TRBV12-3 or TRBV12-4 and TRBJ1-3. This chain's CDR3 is CASSPWTGDSGNTIYF.